Shown below are 26 T cell receptor beta chains from a single sample sequenced in a study of blood T cells in healthy people across ages. For the second PCR, which ran for about 6 to 11 cycles, a sample-barcoded 5' primer and a J-beta primer mix were used. Via MiXCR, TCRdb re-called the 5' RACE reads, giving one row per CDR3 protein. The sample shows around 800,000 distinct CDR3 sequences, 20% to 30% of them seen only once. These data are also associated with another study on T cells of mothers and their children.

Source material: blood. The source is a boy aged 10-17 years in good health.

V and J are TRBV4-1 and TRBJ2-1; no clear D. V lost 0 bases and J 7 bases, leaving 13 bases between the germline ends. Per the germline V gene, CDR1 is MGHRA and CDR2 is YSYEKL. The CDR3 runs to 15 residues. CDR3 amino acids: CASSQESAGSNEQFF. The DNA for the CDR3 is TGCGCCAGCAGCCAAGAATCAGCTGGGTCAAATGAGCAGTTCTTC.

This clonotype was counted between two and nine times. The gene calls are TRBV20-1 and TRBJ2-5; perhaps TRBD2 as D (6 bases). The CDR3 has 15 amino acids. CDR1 is DFQATT, CDR2 SNEGSKA, per germline (reference sequence). V lost 0 bases to trimming and J lost 2 bases, with 13 bases between them. The CDR3, as DNA: TGCAGTGCTAGAGAGGGAGCGGGCCCACAAGAGACCCAGTACTTC. This sequence encodes CSAREGAGPQETQYF.

The chain couples TRBV4-1 to TRBJ2-5, with D possibly TRBD1 on 5 matching bases. The CDR3 has 14 residues. In germline, CDR1 is MGHRA, CDR2 YSYEKL. The V end lost 4 bases, the J end lost 7 bases, and 16 bases lay between the germline ends. The CDR3 DNA reads TGCGCCAGCAGCCCCCTGGGGCAGGGATGGACCCAGTACTTC. The encoded protein is CASSPLGQGWTQYF.

This rearrangement joins TRBV18 to TRBJ1-2, with 8 bases fitting TRBD1. Germline CDR1 reads KGHSH; CDR2 reads LQKENI. CDR3 size: 16 residues. V lost 2 bases, J lost 7 bases, and 12 bases stayed unmatched. The DNA for the CDR3 is TGTGCCAGCTCACCAGTCCCCGGACAGGGTATGGCTGGCTACACCTTC. As protein: CASSPVPGQGMAGYTF.

The V call is TRBV11-2, the J call TRBJ2-3, with TRBD2 matching over 13 bases. This CDR3 is built from 20 residues. After removal of 4 bases from V and 2 bases from J, the junction contained 15 bases not matched to a gene. Germline-derived CDR1 and CDR2 are SGHAT and FQNNGV. For the CDR3, the DNA is TGTGCCAGCAGCTCTCCGCTGGGACTAGCGGGGCCATATAACACAGATACGCAGTATTTT. As protein: CASSSPLGLAGPYNTDTQYF.

The rearrangement links TRBV6-1 to TRBJ2-3; D gene ambiguous. The germline V gene has CDR1 MNHNS and CDR2 SASEGT. The CDR3 consists of 14 residues. Trimming removed 4 bases at V and 6 bases at J, with 14 bases between. The CDR3 region has the DNA TGTGCCAGCAGTGGGGAAAGGTGGAGCGATACGCAGTATTTT. Translating gives CASSGERWSDTQYF.

The CDR3 loop reads CASSPTGQGDGYTF. CDR3 DNA sequence: TGTGCCAGCAGCCCTACGGGACAGGGAGATGGCTACACCTTC. The chain recombines TRBV7-9 with TRBJ1-2; 9 bases line up with TRBD1. CDR3 length equals 14 residues. Germline CDR1 reads SEHNR; CDR2 reads FQNEAQ (reference sequence). With 5 bases clipped from V and 6 bases from J, the junction kept 7 bases outside the gene matches.

This clonotype came up a few times. The chain links TRBV3-1 to TRBJ1-2; 7 bases are shared with TRBD1. The J segment lost 6 bases and the V segment lost 4 bases, leaving 8 bases of the junction unmatched. Looked up from germline, CDR1 is LGHDT and CDR2 is YNNKEL (reference sequence). This CDR3 has 14 residues. CDR3 nucleotides: TGTGCCAGCAGCCGTTTTACAGGGGCCGATGGCTACACCTTC. Protein: CASSRFTGADGYTF. Supplemented by reference TRBV3-1 and TRBJ1-2, the full variable domain reads DTAVSQTPKYLVTQMGNDKSIKCEQNLGHDTMYWYKQDSKKFLKIMFSYNNKELIINETVPNRFSPKSPDKAHLNLHINSLELGDSAVYFCASSRFTGADGYTFGSGTRLTVV.

With respect to this clonotype: The junction departs from germline at one end; a sequencing error may be responsible. The chain links TRBV7-9 to TRBJ2-5; D is uncertain. Germline lookup yields CDR1 SEHNR and CDR2 FQNEAQ (reference sequence). The CDR3 is 14 amino acids. The CDR3 here is CASSLALVFPAPDF. The CDR3 DNA sequence: TGTGCCAGCAGCTTAGCGTTAGTTTTCCCTGCTCCGGACTTC. Using reference TRBV7-9 and TRBJ2-5 for the parts outside the CDR3, the full variable domain is DTGVSQNPRHKITKRGQNVTFRCDPISEHNRLYWYRQTLGQGPEFLTYFQNEAQLEKSRLLSDRFSAERPKGSFSTLEIQRTEQGDSAMYLCASSLALVFPAPDFGPGTRLLVL.

This clonotype appeared a few times. The rearrangement uses TRBV20-1 and TRBJ2-7; D might be TRBD1 or TRBD2, each matching 5 bases. With the DNA end fitting TRBJ2-5 better, the J assignment may be wrong. The germline V gene encodes CDR1 DFQATT and CDR2 SNEGSKA (reference sequence). There are 12 residues in the CDR3. The DNA for the CDR3 is TGCAGTGCTAGGGGGCCGGGGGAGACCCAGTACTTC. It codes for CSARGPGETQYF.

J is TRBJ2-6 and V is TRBV7-3, with TRBD1 matching over 7 bases. The V gene end was trimmed by 3 bases and the J gene end by 1 base; junction bases not matched to a gene: 3. The germline gives CDR1 SGHTA, CDR2 FQGTGA. CDR3 size: 16 residues. CDR3 sequence: CASSLTGWSGANVLTF. The CDR3 DNA reads TGTGCCAGCAGCTTGACAGGGTGGTCTGGGGCCAACGTCCTGACTTTC.

This clonotype was detected a few times. The rearrangement joins TRBV5-1 to TRBJ2-5; TRBD1 matches 7 bases. The trim removed 7 bases at V and 3 bases at J, leaving 9 bases unmatched. The CDR3 is made up of 14 amino acids. CDR1 SGHRS and CDR2 YFSETQ come from the germline V gene. The DNA of the CDR3 is TGCGCCAGCCGACAGGGCGGCGTAAAAGAGACCCAGTACTTC. Residues: CASRQGGVKETQYF. The entire variable domain, with the rest obtained from reference TRBV5-1 and TRBJ2-5, is as follows: KAGVTQTPRYLIKTRGQQVTLSCSPISGHRSVSWYQQTPGQGLQFLFEYFSETQRNKGNFPGRFSGRQFSNSRSEMNVSTLELGDSALYLCASRQGGVKETQYFGPGTRLLVL.

This rearrangement joins TRBV20-1 to TRBJ1-5; D possibly corresponds to TRBD1 (5 bases). Germline V gives CDR1 DFQATT, CDR2 SNEGSKA (reference sequence). Trimming pared 3 bases from V and 2 bases from J, leaving 20 bases between. CDR3 size: 17 residues. CDR3 sequence (DNA): TGCAGTGCTAGGAGGGGAGACTTCGGGGGGGGCAATCAGCCCCAGCATTTT. It encodes CSARRGDFGGGNQPQHF.

The V gene is TRBV14, the J gene TRBJ1-1; TRBD1 agrees at 8 bases. The V gene end was trimmed by 3 bases and the J gene end by 2 bases; junction bases not matched to a gene: 5. The germline V gene has CDR1 SGHDN and CDR2 FVKESK. The CDR3 is 15 amino acids. CDR3 DNA sequence: TGTGCCAGCAGCCACCGACAGGGGAAAAACACTGAAGCTTTCTTT. Protein: CASSHRQGKNTEAFF.

The V gene is TRBV9, the J gene TRBJ2-5; 12 bases are a match to TRBD2. TRBJ2-1 matches the DNA end more closely, so the J call is doubtful. This CDR3 region has 16 residues. The germline CDR1 and CDR2 sequences are SGDLS and YYNGEE. The CDR3 sequence is CASSVGGLAGNNEQFF. DNA of the CDR3: TGTGCCAGCAGCGTAGGCGGACTAGCGGGGAACAATGAGCAGTTCTTC.

The CDR3 DNA reads TGTGCCAGCAGCACGCTTGGAGGGGGCGGGTATGAGCAGTTCTTC. Its translation: CASSTLGGGGYEQFF. The gene calls are TRBV2 and TRBJ2-5; tentative D call: TRBD1 (7 bases). Near its end, the DNA agrees better with TRBJ2-1, so the J call may be wrong. Per germline, CDR1 SNHLY and CDR2 FYNNEI. The CDR3 consists of 15 residues.

This clonotype was observed a handful of times. The chain recombines TRBV20-1 with TRBJ2-1; 12 bases fit TRBD2. The V gene's germline CDR1 is DFQATT and CDR2 SNEGSKA (reference sequence). CDR3 size: 16 residues. V trimming: 1 base; J trimming: 3 bases; junction bases outside the gene matches: 4. The CDR3 DNA reads as TGCAGTGCTAGAGCGGGACTAGCGGGTGACTACAATGAGCAGTTCTTC. Protein: CSARAGLAGDYNEQFF.

This clonotype has a handful of counts. The CDR3 DNA sequence: TGCGCCAGCAGCGGGTGGGCAGCGAACACTGAAGCTTTCTTT. Protein sequence: CASSGWAANTEAFF. The rearrangement links TRBV5-1 to TRBJ1-1; D remains unclear. Trimming took 4 bases from V and 1 from J, leaving 11 bases between them. Germline assignment: CDR1 SGHRS and CDR2 YFSETQ. The CDR3 totals 14 residues. Combining the CDR3 with reference TRBV5-1 and TRBJ1-1 gives the whole variable domain KAGVTQTPRYLIKTRGQQVTLSCSPISGHRSVSWYQQTPGQGLQFLFEYFSETQRNKGNFPGRFSGRQFSNSRSEMNVSTLELGDSALYLCASSGWAANTEAFFGQGTRLTVV.

This sequence joins TRBV20-1 and TRBJ1-1, with D perhaps matching TRBD1 (6 bases). The CDR3 spans 13 residues. Deletions cut 6 bases from V and 7 bases from J, with 18 bases between. Germline lookup yields CDR1 DFQATT and CDR2 SNEGSKA (reference sequence). The CDR3 reads CSAADRTYSEAFF. Here the CDR3 DNA reads TGCAGTGCAGCCGACAGGACTTACAGTGAAGCTTTCTTT.

The chain joins TRBV5-1 to TRBJ2-1, with 13 bases identical to TRBD2. Germline V gene data show CDR1 as SGHRS and CDR2 as YFSETQ. This CDR3 comprises 16 residues. Losses at the gene ends were 3 bases for V and 8 bases for J; bases not matched to a gene: 8. The DNA for the CDR3 is TGCGCCAGCAGCTCCCAACTAGCGGGGGGGCTCGATGAGCAGTTCTTC. Its translation: CASSSQLAGGLDEQFF.

The chain links TRBV3-1 to TRBJ2-1; 8 bases line up with TRBD2. This CDR3 has 17 amino acids. CDR1 is LGHDT and CDR2 is YNNKEL in the germline V gene (reference sequence). The junction had 11 bases not matched to a gene; V was cut back by 4 bases and J by 3 bases. Here the CDR3 DNA reads TGTGCCAGCAGCCCTCAACACTTAGCGGGGTTCTACAATGAGCAGTTCTTC. It specifies CASSPQHLAGFYNEQFF.

V gene TRBV5-1 combines with J gene TRBJ2-1; 9 bases line up with TRBD2. J gave up 6 bases and V 0 bases, and 10 bases lay outside the gene matches. This CDR3 contains 17 residues. The V gene's germline CDR1 is SGHRS and CDR2 YFSETQ. The CDR3, as DNA: TGCGCCAGCAGCTTGGCCGGTCTGCCTAGCGGGGCCAATGAGCAGTTCTTC. This gives the protein CASSLAGLPSGANEQFF.

Only a few counts were recorded for this clonotype. The J gene is TRBJ2-7, the V gene TRBV10-3, with D possibly matching TRBD1 (6 bases). This CDR3 spans 15 amino acids. Trimming took off 4 bases at V and 6 bases at J, with 19 bases between the two ends. The V gene's germline CDR1 is ENHRY and CDR2 SYGVKD. The CDR3 protein is CAISGPGTLRGEQYF. The CDR3 nucleotides read TGTGCCATCAGTGGCCCCGGGACATTAAGGGGCGAGCAGTACTTC.

A few counts support this clonotype. The chain has TRBV3-1 and TRBJ2-3, with 11 bases lining up with TRBD2. CDR1 LGHDT and CDR2 YNNKEL come from the germline V gene (reference sequence). This CDR3 is built from 15 residues. The V segment lost 6 bases and the J segment 4 bases; nucleotides outside the gene matches: 6. CDR3 sequence (DNA): TGTGCCAGCAGTTTAGCGGGGGGGCGCGCAGATACGCAGTATTTT. Translated, it gives CASSLAGGRADTQYF.

The J gene is TRBJ2-2, the V gene TRBV4-1; D gene uncertain. The CDR3 loop spans 16 amino acids. Germline V gives CDR1 MGHRA, CDR2 YSYEKL. The V gene lost 4 bases and the J gene lost 0 bases, with 12 bases spanning the gap. The CDR3 reads CASSRSGPANTGELFF. The CDR3, as DNA: TGCGCCAGCAGCCGTTCAGGACCCGCGAACACCGGGGAGCTGTTTTTT.

V is TRBV20-1 and J is TRBJ2-1, with D uncertain. Germline V gene sequence: CDR1 DFQATT, CDR2 SNEGSKA (reference sequence). The CDR3 consists of 11 residues. V was clipped by 3 bases and J by 7 bases, with 7 bases between them. CDR3 DNA: TGCAGTGCTAGTAGGGTTAATGAGCAGTTCTTC. This sequence encodes CSASRVNEQFF.